A single sample is the source of the 16 T cell receptor beta chains below, sequenced in a study of T cells in Graves' hyperthyroidism and ophthalmopathy. There were TCR beta CDR3 regions amplified from RNA transcripts. The HTBI primer set served for first-round RT-PCR of the TCR CDR3. A single record per CDR3 protein comes from TCRdb applying MiXCR to the multiplex PCR reads. Altogether roughly 580,000 distinct CDR3 sequences are present, roughly 13% being singletons, with the ten largest covering roughly 5.5%. Sequenced: blood. These receptors were taken from a woman aged 30 to 39 with Graves' hyperthyroidism that later progressed to Graves' ophthalmopathy.

V is TRBV14 and J is TRBJ2-1; 7 positions match TRBD2. This CDR3 contains 16 residues. In germline, CDR1 is SGHDN, CDR2 FVKESK. Trimming at V came to 4 bases and at J to 4 bases, leaving 10 bases not matched to a gene. The CDR3, as DNA: TGTGCCAGCAGCCCCGCGCTACTAGCGAGTTACAATGAGCAGTTCTTC. It is translated as CASSPALLASYNEQFF.

This clonotype showed up many times. The chain has TRBV7-9 and TRBJ2-1, with 7 bases identical to TRBD2. With V trimmed by 1 base and J by 4 bases, 7 bases remained unmatched. This CDR3 region has 16 residues. Germline V gives CDR1 SEHNR, CDR2 FQNEAQ (reference sequence). The CDR3 sequence is CASSLVRAGLYNEQFF. The CDR3 DNA reads TGTGCCAGCAGCTTAGTTCGAGCGGGGTTATACAATGAGCAGTTCTTC. Supplemented by reference TRBV7-9 and TRBJ2-1, the full variable domain reads DTGVSQNPRHKITKRGQNVTFRCDPISEHNRLYWYRQTLGQGPEFLTYFQNEAQLEKSRLLSDRFSAERPKGSFSTLEIQRTEQGDSAMYLCASSLVRAGLYNEQFFGPGTRLTVL.

This clonotype was seen more than once but under ten times. This chain connects TRBV19 to TRBJ1-5; unclear D gene. Germline assignment: CDR1 LNHDA and CDR2 SQIVND (reference sequence). The CDR3 consists of 15 residues. The ends were cut back, 4 bases at V and 0 bases at J, with 10 bases in the middle. This CDR3 is CASSNGQYSNQPQHF. The CDR3 DNA sequence: TGTGCCAGTAGTAACGGCCAGTATAGCAATCAGCCCCAGCATTTT. The full variable domain, its missing parts supplied by reference TRBV19 and TRBJ1-5, is DGGITQSPKYLFRKEGQNVTLSCEQNLNHDAMYWYRQDPGQGLRLIYYSQIVNDFQKGDIAEGYSVSREKKESFPLTVTSAQKNPTAFYLCASSNGQYSNQPQHFGDGTRLSIL.

This clonotype was found many times. The chain joins TRBV9 to TRBJ2-3; 10 bases agree with TRBD2. CDR1 and CDR2 (germline): SGDLS, YYNGEE. The CDR3 is made up of 16 amino acids. The trim removed 0 bases at V and 3 bases at J, leaving 4 bases unmatched. CDR3 protein: CASSVGASGSTDTQYF. The CDR3 nucleotides are TGTGCCAGCAGCGTAGGTGCTAGCGGGAGTACAGATACGCAGTATTTT.

This clonotype has at least ten counts. V and J are TRBV12-3 or TRBV12-4 and TRBJ1-5; 7 positions match TRBD1. This CDR3 comprises 13 residues. V trimming: 8 bases; J trimming: 4 bases; junction bases outside the gene matches: 5. CDR3 protein: CASRDSVNQPQHF. In DNA form, the CDR3 reads TGTGCCAGCCGGGACAGCGTTAATCAGCCCCAGCATTTT.

At least ten counts were recorded for this clonotype. The chain links TRBV12-3 or TRBV12-4 to TRBJ2-7; D is unresolved. V was clipped by 6 bases and J by 0 bases, with 24 bases between them. This CDR3 is 18 amino acids long. In nucleotides, the CDR3 is TGTGCCAGCAGGTTGAGCCGGACGCCTCGAAGAGGCTCCTACGAGCAGTACTTC. Translation gives CASRLSRTPRRGSYEQYF.

This clonotype turned up a few times. V gene TRBV6-1 combines with J gene TRBJ2-7, with TRBD2 as a possible D gene (6 bases). The CDR3 has 13 residues. Trimming removed 10 bases from V and 1 base from J, with 14 bases in between. The germline V gene encodes CDR1 MNHNS and CDR2 SASEGT. CDR3 DNA sequence: TGTGCCACCGCCGCCGGGAGATCCTACGAGCAGTACTTC. It encodes CATAAGRSYEQYF.

The rearrangement uses TRBV28 and TRBJ1-6; 8 nucleotides line up with TRBD1. The V segment lost 2 bases and the J segment 7 bases; nucleotides outside the gene matches: 4. Germline V CDR1 and CDR2: MDHEN, SYDVKM. The CDR3 runs 15 residues. In DNA form, the CDR3 reads TGTGCCAGCAGTTTAATCAGGGGGCCGAATTCACCCCTCCACTTT. Its translation is CASSLIRGPNSPLHF.

There are a few counts of this clonotype. A read error may be the cause here, since a much bigger clone is one base away. The rearrangement joins TRBV5-1 to TRBJ2-1; D uncertain. The J call may be in error: the DNA end matches TRBJ2-7 better. Germline CDR1 is SGHRS and CDR2 is YFSETQ. The CDR3 runs 14 residues. The CDR3 sequence: CASSLGESYNEQYF. The DNA of the CDR3 is TGCGCCAGCAGCTTGGGGGAATCCTACAATGAGCAGTACTTC.

Ten or more counts support this clonotype. J is TRBJ2-5 and V is TRBV10-2; possible D gene TRBD1, 5 bases. The CDR3 spans 15 residues. Germline-derived CDR1 and CDR2 are WSHSY and SAAADI. V was trimmed by 3 bases and J by 4 bases, leaving 15 bases between them. The CDR3 nucleotides read TGCGCCAGCAGTGATAAGGGGTCGTTGGCAGAGACCCAGTACTTC. The encoded protein is CASSDKGSLAETQYF.

In this sample, this clonotype turned up many times. The chain links TRBV6-1 to TRBJ2-1; D is perhaps TRBD1 or TRBD2 (5 bases each). The ends were cut back, 6 bases at V and 9 bases at J, with 12 bases in the middle. CDR3 length: 12 amino acids. CDR1 and CDR2 from the germline V gene are MNHNS and SASEGT. The CDR3 is CASSRGESEQFF. The DNA of the CDR3 is TGTGCCAGCAGCAGAGGGGAGAGTGAGCAGTTCTTC.

Comment on this clonotype: At one end the junction does not follow the germline gene, possibly because of a read error. The chain recombines TRBV4-1 with TRBJ1-5; D uncertain. Germline CDR1 and CDR2: MGHRA and YSYEKL. The CDR3 loop spans 13 amino acids. The chain's CDR3 is CASSLYSNQPQQF. CDR3 sequence (DNA): TGCGCCAGCAGCCTGTATAGCAATCAGCCCCAGCAGTTT.

As for this clonotype: A read error may explain this, as a much larger clone is one base away. V and J are TRBV19 and TRBJ1-2; unclear D gene. This CDR3 has 10 residues. Trimming cost V 8 bases and J 8 bases, with 9 bases left between them. Germline assignment: CDR1 LNHDA and CDR2 SQIVND (reference sequence). In DNA form, the CDR3 reads TGTGCCAGTGGAGCAGAGGGCTACACCTTC. Translating it yields CASGAEGYTF.

This clonotype has at least ten counts. The chain combines TRBV12-3 or TRBV12-4 with TRBJ2-1; D call uncertain. The ends were cut back, 8 bases at V and 5 bases at J, with 10 bases in the middle. CDR3 length: 12 amino acids. CDR3 sequence (DNA): TGTGCCAGCTGCGGTGTGGACAATGAGCAGTTCTTC. Its translation is CASCGVDNEQFF.

This clonotype turned up a few times. This rearrangement joins TRBV10-2 to TRBJ2-2; D not resolved. From germline, CDR1 is WSHSY and CDR2 SAAADI. This CDR3 has 13 residues. The germline V and J ends were trimmed by 1 base and 7 bases, with 7 bases remaining between them. DNA of the CDR3: TGCGCCAGCAGTGAGTACCCCAGCGGGGAGCTGTTTTTT. Protein: CASSEYPSGELFF.

This clonotype was observed many times. The V and J genes are TRBV9 and TRBJ2-7; 9 bases agree with TRBD1. V was pared by 0 bases and J by 4 bases, with 5 bases of the junction left unmatched. The germline gives CDR1 SGDLS, CDR2 YYNGEE. This CDR3 spans 15 amino acids. CDR3 sequence reads: CASSVGDRDFYEQYF. Written as DNA, the CDR3 is TGTGCCAGCAGCGTAGGGGACAGGGATTTTTACGAGCAGTACTTC.